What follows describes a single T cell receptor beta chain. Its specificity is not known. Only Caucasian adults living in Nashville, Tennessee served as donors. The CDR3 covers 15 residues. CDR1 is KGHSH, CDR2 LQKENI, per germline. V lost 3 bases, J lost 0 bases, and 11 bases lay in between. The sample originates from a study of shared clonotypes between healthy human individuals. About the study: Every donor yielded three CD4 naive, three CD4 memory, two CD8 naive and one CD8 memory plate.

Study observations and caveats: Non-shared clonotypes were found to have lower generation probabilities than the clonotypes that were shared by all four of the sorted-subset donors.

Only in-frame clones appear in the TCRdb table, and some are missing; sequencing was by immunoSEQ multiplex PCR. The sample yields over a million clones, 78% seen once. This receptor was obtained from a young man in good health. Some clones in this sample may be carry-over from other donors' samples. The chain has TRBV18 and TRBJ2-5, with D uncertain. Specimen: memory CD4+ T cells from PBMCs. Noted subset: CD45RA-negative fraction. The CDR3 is CASSPPGADQETQYF. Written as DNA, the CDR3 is TGTGCCAGCTCACCGCCCGGCGCGGACCAAGAGACCCAGTACTTC.